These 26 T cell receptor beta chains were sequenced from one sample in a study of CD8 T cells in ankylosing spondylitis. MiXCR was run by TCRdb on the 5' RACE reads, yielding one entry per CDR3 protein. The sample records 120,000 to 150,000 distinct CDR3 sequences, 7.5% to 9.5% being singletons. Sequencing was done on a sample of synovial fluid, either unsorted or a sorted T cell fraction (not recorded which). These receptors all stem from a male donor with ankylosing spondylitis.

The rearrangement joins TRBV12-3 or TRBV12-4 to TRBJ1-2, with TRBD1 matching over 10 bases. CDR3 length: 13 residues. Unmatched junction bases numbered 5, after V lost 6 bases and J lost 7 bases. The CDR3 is CASSFDRGLGYTF. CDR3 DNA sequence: TGTGCCAGCAGCTTTGACAGGGGGCTTGGCTACACCTTC.

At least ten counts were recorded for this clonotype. The CDR3 loop reads CASSDRSGANVLTF. For the CDR3, the DNA is TGTGCCAGCAGTGACCGCTCTGGGGCCAACGTCCTGACTTTC. This rearrangement joins TRBV12-3 or TRBV12-4 to TRBJ2-6; D is undetermined. The CDR3 has 14 residues. Trimming removed 5 bases from V and 0 bases from J, with 5 bases in between.

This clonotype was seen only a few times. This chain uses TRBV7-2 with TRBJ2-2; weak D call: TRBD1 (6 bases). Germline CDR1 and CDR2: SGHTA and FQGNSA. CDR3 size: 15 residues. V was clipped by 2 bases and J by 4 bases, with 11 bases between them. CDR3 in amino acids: CASSLLGGATGELFF. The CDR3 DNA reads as TGTGCCAGCAGCTTACTAGGGGGTGCCACCGGGGAGCTGTTTTTT. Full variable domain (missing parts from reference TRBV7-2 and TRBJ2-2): GAGVSQSPSNKVTEKGKDVELRCDPISGHTALYWYRQSLGQGLEFLIYFQGNSAPDKSGLPSDRFSAERTGGSVSTLTIQRTQQEDSAVYLCASSLLGGATGELFFGEGSRLTVL.

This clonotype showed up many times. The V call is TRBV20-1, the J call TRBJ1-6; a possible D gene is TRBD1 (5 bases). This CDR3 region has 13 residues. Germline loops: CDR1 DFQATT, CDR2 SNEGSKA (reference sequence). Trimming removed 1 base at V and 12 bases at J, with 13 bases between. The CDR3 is CSARVGGKGPLHF. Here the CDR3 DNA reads TGCAGTGCTAGAGTGGGGGGGAAAGGACCCCTCCACTTT.

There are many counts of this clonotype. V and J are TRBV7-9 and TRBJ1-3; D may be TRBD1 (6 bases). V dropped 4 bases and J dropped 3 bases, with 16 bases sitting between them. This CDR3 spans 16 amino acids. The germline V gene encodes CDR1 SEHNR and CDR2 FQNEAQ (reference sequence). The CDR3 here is CASSSPGGQRGNTIYF. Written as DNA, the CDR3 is TGTGCCAGCAGCTCTCCCGGGGGGCAGCGTGGAAACACCATATATTTT.

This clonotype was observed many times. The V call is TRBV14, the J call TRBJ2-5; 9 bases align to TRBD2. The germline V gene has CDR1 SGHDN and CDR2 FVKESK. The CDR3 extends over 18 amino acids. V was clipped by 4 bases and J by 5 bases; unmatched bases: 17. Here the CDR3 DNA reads TGTGCCAGCAGCCGCTGGGTAGCGGGAGCCGGTTCAGGGGAGACCCAGTACTTC. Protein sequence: CASSRWVAGAGSGETQYF. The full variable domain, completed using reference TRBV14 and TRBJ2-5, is EAGVTQFPSHSVIEKGQTVTLRCDPISGHDNLYWYRRVMGKEIKFLLHFVKESKQDESGMPNNRFLAERTGGTYSTLKVQPAELEDSGVYFCASSRWVAGAGSGETQYFGPGTRLLVL.

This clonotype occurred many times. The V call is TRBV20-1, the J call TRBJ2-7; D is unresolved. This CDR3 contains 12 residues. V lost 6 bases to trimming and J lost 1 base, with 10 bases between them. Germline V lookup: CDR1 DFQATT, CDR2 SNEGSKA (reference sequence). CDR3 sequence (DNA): TGCAGTGCCCCCCGATTATCCTACGAGCAGTACTTC. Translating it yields CSAPRLSYEQYF.

CDR3 DNA: TGCGCCAGCAGCCCCGGCGGGGGGAAGATGGAGCAGTTCTTC. Its translation: CASSPGGGKMEQFF. The chain couples TRBV5-1 to TRBJ2-1; the match to TRBD2 covers 8 bases. Germline values: CDR1 SGHRS, CDR2 YFSETQ. This CDR3 has 14 residues. V was clipped by 4 bases and J by 10 bases; unmatched bases: 10.

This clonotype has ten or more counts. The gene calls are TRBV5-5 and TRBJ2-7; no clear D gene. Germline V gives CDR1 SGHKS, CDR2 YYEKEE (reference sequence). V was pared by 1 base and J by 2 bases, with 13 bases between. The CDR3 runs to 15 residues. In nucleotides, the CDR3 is TGTGCCAGCAGCTTGCCTCGGGCAGGAGCCTACGAGCAGTACTTC. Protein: CASSLPRAGAYEQYF.

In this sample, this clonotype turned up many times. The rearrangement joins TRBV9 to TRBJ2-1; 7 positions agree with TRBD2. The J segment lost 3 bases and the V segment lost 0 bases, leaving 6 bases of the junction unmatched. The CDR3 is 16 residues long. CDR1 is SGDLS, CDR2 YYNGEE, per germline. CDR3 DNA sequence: TGTGCCAGCAGCGTAGGCTTGCGGGAGCTCTACAATGAGCAGTTCTTC. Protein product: CASSVGLRELYNEQFF.

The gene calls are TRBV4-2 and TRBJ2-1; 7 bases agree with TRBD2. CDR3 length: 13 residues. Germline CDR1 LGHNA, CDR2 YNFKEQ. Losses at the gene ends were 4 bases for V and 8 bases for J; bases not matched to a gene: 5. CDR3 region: CASSPSSGDEQFF. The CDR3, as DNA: TGTGCCAGCAGCCCATCTAGCGGCGATGAGCAGTTCTTC.

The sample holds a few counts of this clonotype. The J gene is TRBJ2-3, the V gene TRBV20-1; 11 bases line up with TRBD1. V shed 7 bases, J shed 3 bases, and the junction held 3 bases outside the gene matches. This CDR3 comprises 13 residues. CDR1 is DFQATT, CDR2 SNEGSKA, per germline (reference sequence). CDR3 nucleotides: TGCAGTGAACGGGACAGGGGGACAGATACGCAGTATTTT. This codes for CSERDRGTDTQYF.

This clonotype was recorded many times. The CDR3 spells CSVEERPLLGAFF. The CDR3 DNA sequence: TGCAGCGTTGAAGAGCGGCCGTTATTGGGAGCTTTCTTT. The chain joins TRBV29-1 to TRBJ1-1; the D is unclear. The CDR3 loop spans 13 amino acids. V was trimmed by 0 bases and J by 10 bases, leaving 15 bases between them. CDR1 SQVTM and CDR2 ANQGSEA come from the germline V gene.

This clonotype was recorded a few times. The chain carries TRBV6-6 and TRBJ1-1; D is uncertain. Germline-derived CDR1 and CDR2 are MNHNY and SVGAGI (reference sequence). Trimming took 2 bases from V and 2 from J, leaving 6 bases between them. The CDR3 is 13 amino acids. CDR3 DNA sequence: TGTGCCAGCAGTTACCTCGGAAACACTGAAGCTTTCTTT. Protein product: CASSYLGNTEAFF.

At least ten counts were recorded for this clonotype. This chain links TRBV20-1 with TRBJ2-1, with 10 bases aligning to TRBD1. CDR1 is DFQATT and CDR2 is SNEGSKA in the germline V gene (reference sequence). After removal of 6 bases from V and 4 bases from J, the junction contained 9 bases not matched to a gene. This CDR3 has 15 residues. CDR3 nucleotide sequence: TGCAGTGCGGCTCCGTGGGACAGGGGATACAATGAGCAGTTCTTC. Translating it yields CSAAPWDRGYNEQFF.

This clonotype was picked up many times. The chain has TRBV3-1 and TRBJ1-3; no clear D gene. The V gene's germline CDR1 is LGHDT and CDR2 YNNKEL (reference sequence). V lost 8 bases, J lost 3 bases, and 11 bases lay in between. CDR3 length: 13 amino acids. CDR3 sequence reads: CASGRLSGNTIYF. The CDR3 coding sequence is TGTGCCAGCGGAAGGCTGAGTGGAAACACCATATATTTT. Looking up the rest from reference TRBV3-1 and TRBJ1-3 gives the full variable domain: DTAVSQTPKYLVTQMGNDKSIKCEQNLGHDTMYWYKQDSKKFLKIMFSYNNKELIINETVPNRFSPKSPDKAHLNLHINSLELGDSAVYFCASGRLSGNTIYFGEGSWLTVV.

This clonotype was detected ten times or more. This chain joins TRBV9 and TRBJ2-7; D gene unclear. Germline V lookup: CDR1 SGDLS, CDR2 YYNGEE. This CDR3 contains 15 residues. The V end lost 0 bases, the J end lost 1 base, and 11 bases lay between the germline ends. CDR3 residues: CASSVAPGSSYEQYF. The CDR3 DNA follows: TGTGCCAGCAGCGTAGCTCCTGGCAGTTCCTACGAGCAGTACTTC.

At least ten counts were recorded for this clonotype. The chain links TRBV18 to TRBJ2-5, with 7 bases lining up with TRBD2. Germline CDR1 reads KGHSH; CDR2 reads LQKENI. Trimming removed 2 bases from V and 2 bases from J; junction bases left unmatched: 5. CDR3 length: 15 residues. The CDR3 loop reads CASSPVPSGQETQYF. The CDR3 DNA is TGTGCCAGCTCACCAGTGCCTAGCGGACAAGAGACCCAGTACTTC.

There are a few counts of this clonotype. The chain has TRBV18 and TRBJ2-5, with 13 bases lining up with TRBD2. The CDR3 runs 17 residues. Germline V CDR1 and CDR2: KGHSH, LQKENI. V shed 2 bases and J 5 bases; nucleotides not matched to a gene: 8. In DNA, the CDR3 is TGTGCCAGCTCACCATGGACTAGCGGGGGCCCCCAGGAGACCCAGTACTTC. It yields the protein CASSPWTSGGPQETQYF.

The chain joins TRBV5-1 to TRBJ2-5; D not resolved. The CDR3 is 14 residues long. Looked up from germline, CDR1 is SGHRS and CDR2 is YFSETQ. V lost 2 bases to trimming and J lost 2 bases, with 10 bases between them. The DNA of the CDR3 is TGCGCCAGCAGCTTACAGCCCGGTCAAGAGACCCAGTACTTC. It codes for CASSLQPGQETQYF.

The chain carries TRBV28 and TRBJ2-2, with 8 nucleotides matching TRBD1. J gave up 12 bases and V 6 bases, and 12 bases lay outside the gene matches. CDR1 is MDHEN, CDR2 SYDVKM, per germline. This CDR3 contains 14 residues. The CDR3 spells CASSLGQVPGKLFF. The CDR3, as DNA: TGTGCCAGCAGCTTGGGACAGGTTCCTGGCAAGCTGTTTTTT.

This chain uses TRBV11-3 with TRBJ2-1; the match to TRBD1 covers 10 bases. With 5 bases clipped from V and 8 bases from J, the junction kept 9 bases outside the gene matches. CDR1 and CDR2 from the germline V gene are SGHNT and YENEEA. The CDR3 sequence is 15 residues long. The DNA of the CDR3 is TGTGCCAGCAGCCCGCGACAGGGGGCTGGGGATGAGCAGTTCTTC. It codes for CASSPRQGAGDEQFF.

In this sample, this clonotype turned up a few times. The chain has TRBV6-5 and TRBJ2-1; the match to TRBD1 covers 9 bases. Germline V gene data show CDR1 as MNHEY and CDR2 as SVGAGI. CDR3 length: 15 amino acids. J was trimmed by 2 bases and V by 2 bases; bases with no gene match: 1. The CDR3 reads CASSYRDRAYNEQFF. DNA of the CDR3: TGTGCCAGCAGTTACCGGGACAGGGCCTACAATGAGCAGTTCTTC.

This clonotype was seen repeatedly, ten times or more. CDR3 sequence reads: CSVRTVPTTDTQYF. The CDR3 nucleotides read TGCAGCGTCCGGACAGTGCCCACAACAGATACGCAGTATTTT. J is TRBJ2-3 and V is TRBV29-1; the D gene is possibly TRBD1 (6 bases). The CDR3 has 14 amino acids. Germline V gene lookup returns CDR1 SQVTM and CDR2 ANQGSEA. Trimming took off 6 bases at V and 3 bases at J, with 16 bases between the two ends.

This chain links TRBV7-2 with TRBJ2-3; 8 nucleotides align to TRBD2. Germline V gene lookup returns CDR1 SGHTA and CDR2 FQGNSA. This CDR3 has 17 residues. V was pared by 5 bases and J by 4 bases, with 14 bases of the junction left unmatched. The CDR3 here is CASSPGRGTSGADTQYF. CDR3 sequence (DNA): TGTGCCAGCAGCCCGGGGCGGGGGACTAGTGGGGCAGATACGCAGTATTTT.

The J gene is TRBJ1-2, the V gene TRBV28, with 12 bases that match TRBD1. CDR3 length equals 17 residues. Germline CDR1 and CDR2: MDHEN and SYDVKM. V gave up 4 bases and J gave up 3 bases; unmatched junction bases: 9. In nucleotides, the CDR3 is TGTGCCAGCAGTTCTCCTGGTGGGACAGGGGGCCACTATGGCTACACCTTC. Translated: CASSSPGGTGGHYGYTF.